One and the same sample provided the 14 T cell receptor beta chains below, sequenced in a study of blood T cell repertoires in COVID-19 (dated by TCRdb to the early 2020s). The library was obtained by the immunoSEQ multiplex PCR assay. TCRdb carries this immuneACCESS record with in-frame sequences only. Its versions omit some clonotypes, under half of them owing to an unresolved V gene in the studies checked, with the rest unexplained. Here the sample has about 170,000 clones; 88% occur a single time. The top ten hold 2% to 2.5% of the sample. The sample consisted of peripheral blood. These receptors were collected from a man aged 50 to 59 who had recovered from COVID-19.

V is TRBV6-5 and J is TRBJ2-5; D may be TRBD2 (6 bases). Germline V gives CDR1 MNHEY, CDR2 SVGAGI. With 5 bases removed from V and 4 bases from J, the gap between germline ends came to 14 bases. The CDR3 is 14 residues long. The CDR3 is CASSRLGGPETQYF. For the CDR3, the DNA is TGTGCCAGCAGTCGCCTCGGGGGTCCAGAGACCCAGTACTTC.

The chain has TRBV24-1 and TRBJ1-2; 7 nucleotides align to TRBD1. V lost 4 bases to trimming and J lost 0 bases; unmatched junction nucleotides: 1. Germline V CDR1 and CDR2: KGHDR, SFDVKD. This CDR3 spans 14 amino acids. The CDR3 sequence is CATSETGSNYGYTF. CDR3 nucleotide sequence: TGTGCCACCAGTGAGACAGGGTCTAACTATGGCTACACCTTC.

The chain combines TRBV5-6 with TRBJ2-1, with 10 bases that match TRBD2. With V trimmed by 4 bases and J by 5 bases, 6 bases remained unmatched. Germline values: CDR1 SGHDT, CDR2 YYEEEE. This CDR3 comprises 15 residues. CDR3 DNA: TGTGCCAGCAGCACTTGGGGGACTAGCGACAATGAGCAGTTCTTC. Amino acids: CASSTWGTSDNEQFF.

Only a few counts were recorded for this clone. As DNA, the CDR3 is TGTGCCAGCAGCTTAGGTGGGGGCCTTTCCTACGAGCAGTACTTC. Its protein is CASSLGGGLSYEQYF. The rearrangement joins TRBV11-1 to TRBJ2-7, with TRBD1 as a possible D gene (6 bases). Per germline, CDR1 SGHAT and CDR2 FQDESV (reference sequence). The CDR3 length is 15 residues. Between the trimmed V and J ends, which lost 1 base and 1 base, there was a span of 11 bases.

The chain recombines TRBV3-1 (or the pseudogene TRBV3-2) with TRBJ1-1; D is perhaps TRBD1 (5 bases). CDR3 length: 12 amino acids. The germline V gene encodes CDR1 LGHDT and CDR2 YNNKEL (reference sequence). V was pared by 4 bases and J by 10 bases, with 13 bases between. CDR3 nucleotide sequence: TGTGCCAGCAGCCCGGGGGATTGGGGAGCTTTCTTT. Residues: CASSPGDWGAFF.

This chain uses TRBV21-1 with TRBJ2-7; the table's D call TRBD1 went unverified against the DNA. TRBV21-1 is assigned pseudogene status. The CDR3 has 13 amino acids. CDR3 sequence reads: CASKGVARDEQYF. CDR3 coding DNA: TGTGCCAGCAAGGGGGTGGCGAGGGACGAGCAGTACTTC.

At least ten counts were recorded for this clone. The CDR3 nucleotides are TGTGCCAGCAGTGATGGGACAGGGGCCGAGACCCAGTACTTC. Encoded protein: CASSDGTGAETQYF. V gene TRBV2 combines with J gene TRBJ2-5, with 10 bases identical to TRBD1. With V trimmed by 3 bases and J by 5 bases, 3 bases remained unmatched. The CDR3 runs to 14 residues. The V gene's germline CDR1 is SNHLY and CDR2 FYNNEI.

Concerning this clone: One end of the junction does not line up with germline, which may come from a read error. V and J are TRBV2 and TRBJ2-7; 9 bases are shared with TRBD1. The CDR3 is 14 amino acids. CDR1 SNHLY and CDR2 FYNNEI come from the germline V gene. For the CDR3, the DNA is TGTGCCAGCAGTGATGGGGACAGGGCCTACGGGCAGTACTTC. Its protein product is CASSDGDRAYGQYF. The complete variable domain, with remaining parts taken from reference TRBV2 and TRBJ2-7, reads EPEVTQTPSHQVTQMGQEVILRCVPISNHLYFYWYRQILGQKVEFLVSFYNNEISEKSEIFDDQFSVERPDGSNFTLKIRSTKLEDSAMYFCASSDGDRAYGQYFGPGTRLTVT.

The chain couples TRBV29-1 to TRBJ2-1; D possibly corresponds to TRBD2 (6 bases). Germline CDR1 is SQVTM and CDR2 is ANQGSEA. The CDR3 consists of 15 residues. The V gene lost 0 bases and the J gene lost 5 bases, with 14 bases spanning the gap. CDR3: CSVEEYGGGDNEQFF. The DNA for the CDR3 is TGCAGCGTTGAAGAGTACGGGGGAGGCGACAATGAGCAGTTCTTC.

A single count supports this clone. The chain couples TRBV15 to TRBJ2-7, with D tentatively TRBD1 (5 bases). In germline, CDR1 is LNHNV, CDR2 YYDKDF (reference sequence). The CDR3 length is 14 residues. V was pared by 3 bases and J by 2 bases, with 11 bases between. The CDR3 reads CATSSGAGTYEQYF. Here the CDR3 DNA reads TGTGCCACCAGCAGTGGGGCAGGGACCTACGAGCAGTACTTC.

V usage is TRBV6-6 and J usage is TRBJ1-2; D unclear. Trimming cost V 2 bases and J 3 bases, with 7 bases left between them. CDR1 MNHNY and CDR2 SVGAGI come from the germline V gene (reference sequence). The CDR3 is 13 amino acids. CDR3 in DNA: TGTGCCAGCAGTTACCAGGAGGACTATGGCTACACCTTC. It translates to CASSYQEDYGYTF.

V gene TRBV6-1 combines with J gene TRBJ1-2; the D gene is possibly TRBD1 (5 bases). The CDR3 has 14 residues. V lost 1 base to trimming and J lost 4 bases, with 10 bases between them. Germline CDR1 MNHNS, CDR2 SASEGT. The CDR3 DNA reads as TGTGCCAGCAGTGAAGAAGGCAGGGCCTATGGCTACACCTTC. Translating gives CASSEEGRAYGYTF.

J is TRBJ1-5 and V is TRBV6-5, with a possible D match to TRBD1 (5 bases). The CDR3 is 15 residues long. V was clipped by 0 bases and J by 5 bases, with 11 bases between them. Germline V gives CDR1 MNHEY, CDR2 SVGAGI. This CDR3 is CASSYSGGGYQPQHF. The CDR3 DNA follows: TGTGCCAGCAGTTACTCGGGGGGGGGATATCAGCCCCAGCATTTT.

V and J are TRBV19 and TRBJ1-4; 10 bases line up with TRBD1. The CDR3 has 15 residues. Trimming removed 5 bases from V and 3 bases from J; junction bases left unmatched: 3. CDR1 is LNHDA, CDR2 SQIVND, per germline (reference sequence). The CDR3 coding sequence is TGTGCCAGTAGTGACAGGGGGCGAGCTAATGAAAAACTGTTTTTT. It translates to CASSDRGRANEKLFF.